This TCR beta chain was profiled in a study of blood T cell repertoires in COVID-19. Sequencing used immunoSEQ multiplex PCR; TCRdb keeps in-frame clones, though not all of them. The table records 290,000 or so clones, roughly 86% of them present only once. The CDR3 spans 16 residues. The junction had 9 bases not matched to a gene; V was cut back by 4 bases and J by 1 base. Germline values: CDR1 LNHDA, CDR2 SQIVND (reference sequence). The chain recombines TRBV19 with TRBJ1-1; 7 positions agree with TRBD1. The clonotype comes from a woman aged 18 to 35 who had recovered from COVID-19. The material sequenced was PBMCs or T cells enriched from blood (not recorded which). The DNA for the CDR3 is TGTGCCAGTAGTAAAAACTCGGACAGGTGGAACACTGAAGCTTTCTTT. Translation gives CASSKNSDRWNTEAFF.